A single sample gave rise to the 32 T cell receptor beta chains below, sequenced in a study of blood T cell repertoires in COVID-19. Method: immunoSEQ multiplex PCR; TCRdb's copy keeps in-frame clones and lacks some. Of a few hundred thousand clones listed, roughly 85% are singletons. Specimen: peripheral blood. These receptors were taken from a woman in her seventies with COVID-19, enrolled during active disease.

The rearrangement links TRBV7-8 to TRBJ1-1, with D uncertain. The germline V gene has CDR1 SGHVS and CDR2 FQNEAQ. CDR3 length: 12 residues. V gave up 4 bases and J gave up 6 bases, with 9 bases separating them. CDR3 region: CASSSGPPEAFF. The CDR3 DNA reads TGTGCCAGCAGCTCGGGTCCCCCTGAAGCTTTCTTT.

This clone was picked up one time. V usage is TRBV3-1 (or the pseudogene TRBV3-2) and J usage is TRBJ1-1; perhaps TRBD1 as D (5 bases). The V end was cut by 4 bases, the J end by 0 bases, with 12 bases between. Per germline, CDR1 LGHDT and CDR2 YNNKEL (reference sequence). This CDR3 spans 15 amino acids. The CDR3 loop reads CASSRVREVNTEAFF. CDR3 in DNA: TGTGCCAGCAGCCGGGTCAGGGAGGTGAACACTGAAGCTTTCTTT.

The chain couples TRBV5-5 to TRBJ2-1; weak D call: TRBD2 (6 bases). Germline-derived CDR1 and CDR2 are SGHKS and YYEKEE (reference sequence). Trimming took 2 bases from V and 4 from J, leaving 13 bases between them. The CDR3 totals 15 residues. The chain's CDR3 is CASSFRGLQYNEQFF. In nucleotides, the CDR3 is TGTGCCAGCAGCTTTAGGGGACTCCAATACAATGAGCAGTTCTTC.

In DNA, the CDR3 is TGTGCCAGCAGCGCAGCGGACAGGGGGCGACGAGATACGCAGTATTTT. It translates to CASSAADRGRRDTQYF. The chain uses TRBV9 and TRBJ2-3; 11 bases are a match to TRBD1. Germline CDR1 reads SGDLS; CDR2 reads YYNGEE. V lost 3 bases, J lost 5 bases, and 8 bases stayed unmatched. This CDR3 is built from 16 residues.

Only one count was recorded for this clone. The chain is built from TRBV2 and TRBJ1-6; 9 bases line up with TRBD1. J was trimmed by 10 bases and V by 6 bases; bases with no gene match: 7. The germline CDR1 and CDR2 sequences are SNHLY and FYNNEI. This CDR3 region has 14 residues. Here the CDR3 reads CASSQTGGDSPLHF. The CDR3 DNA reads TGTGCCAGCAGCCAGACAGGGGGTGACTCACCCCTCCACTTT.

This chain connects TRBV5-1 to TRBJ1-1, with 9 bases aligning to TRBD1. Trimming cost V 0 bases and J 5 bases; bases outside gene matches: 2. The CDR3 length is 14 residues. Germline CDR1 SGHRS, CDR2 YFSETQ. CDR3 region: CASSLAGTGTEAFF. The CDR3, as DNA: TGCGCCAGCAGCTTGGCCGGGACAGGGACTGAAGCTTTCTTT.

V gene TRBV24-1 combines with J gene TRBJ2-1, with TRBD1 matching 10 bases. Germline V CDR1 and CDR2: KGHDR, SFDVKD. The CDR3 extends over 17 amino acids. V lost 3 bases to trimming and J lost 5 bases; unmatched junction nucleotides: 9. In DNA, the CDR3 is TGTGCCACCAGTGATCGTACCGGGACAGGGGACCACAATGAGCAGTTCTTC. This encodes CATSDRTGTGDHNEQFF.

The chain carries TRBV19 and TRBJ1-2; no clear D. Germline CDR1 is LNHDA and CDR2 is SQIVND (reference sequence). Trimming cost V 7 bases and J 4 bases, with 22 bases left between them. The CDR3 totals 16 residues. The CDR3 region is CASTRTGESGSYGYTF. For the CDR3, the DNA is TGTGCCAGTACCCGGACGGGAGAATCGGGCAGCTATGGCTACACCTTC.

The chain joins TRBV19 to TRBJ2-1; TRBD1 aligns across 8 bases. Germline CDR1 is LNHDA and CDR2 is SQIVND (reference sequence). The CDR3 runs 17 residues. J gave up 3 bases and V 4 bases, and 11 bases lay outside the gene matches. The CDR3 bases are TGTGCCAGTAGTACCTACTCAGGGGGCGCCGGCTACAATGAGCAGTTCTTC. It is translated as CASSTYSGGAGYNEQFF. Full variable domain (remainder filled in from reference TRBV19 and TRBJ2-1): DGGITQSPKYLFRKEGQNVTLSCEQNLNHDAMYWYRQDPGQGLRLIYYSQIVNDFQKGDIAEGYSVSREKKESFPLTVTSAQKNPTAFYLCASSTYSGGAGYNEQFFGPGTRLTVL.

V usage is TRBV29-1 and J usage is TRBJ2-5; 7 nucleotides agree with TRBD1. The V gene end was trimmed by 5 bases and the J gene end by 4 bases; junction bases not matched to a gene: 7. Germline lookup yields CDR1 SQVTM and CDR2 ANQGSEA. The CDR3 spans 13 residues. CDR3 in amino acids: CSVWKSGGETQYF. The CDR3 DNA is TGCAGCGTTTGGAAGTCAGGGGGAGAGACCCAGTACTTC.

The chain couples TRBV5-1 to TRBJ1-1, with 7 bases lining up with TRBD1. The CDR3 extends over 16 amino acids. Germline-derived CDR1 and CDR2 are SGHRS and YFSETQ. V shed 2 bases and J 1 base; nucleotides not matched to a gene: 8. This chain's CDR3 is CASSLGTVGRNTEAFF. The CDR3 DNA is TGCGCCAGCAGCTTAGGGACAGTGGGAAGGAACACTGAAGCTTTCTTT.

The chain combines TRBV2 with TRBJ2-5, with D perhaps matching TRBD1 (5 bases). The V gene lost 2 bases and the J gene lost 3 bases, with 10 bases spanning the gap. This CDR3 has 14 residues. Per the germline V gene, CDR1 is SNHLY and CDR2 is FYNNEI. The CDR3 DNA is TGTGCCAGCAGTGAATTTAGGGGTGAAGAGACCCAGTACTTC. This translates into CASSEFRGEETQYF.

The rearrangement joins TRBV2 to TRBJ2-1; D may be TRBD1 (6 bases). Between the trimmed V and J ends, which lost 0 bases and 6 bases, there was a span of 12 bases. Germline CDR1 is SNHLY and CDR2 is FYNNEI. CDR3 size: 15 residues. Here the CDR3 DNA reads TGTGCCAGCAGTGAAGCAGGGGGATTAGGCAATGAGCAGTTCTTC. Protein: CASSEAGGLGNEQFF.

The rearrangement links TRBV5-6 to TRBJ1-4, with 8 bases identical to TRBD1. V lost 3 bases, J lost 8 bases, and 12 bases stayed unmatched. Per germline, CDR1 SGHDT and CDR2 YYEEEE. This CDR3 is built from 16 residues. Here the CDR3 DNA reads TGTGCCAGCAGCTCCGGGACAGGTTCCTGGGTGGAAAAACTGTTTTTT. Amino acids: CASSSGTGSWVEKLFF.

The chain couples TRBV21-1 to TRBJ1-2; the table's TRBD1 call for D was not verified on the DNA. TRBV21-1 is a pseudogene. This CDR3 has 11 amino acids. DNA of the CDR3: TGTGCCAGCAGCAGACAGCTCGGCTACACCTTC. It codes for CASSRQLGYTF.

J is TRBJ2-3 and V is TRBV4-1; 8 positions match TRBD1. The CDR3 contains 16 residues. The V gene end was trimmed by 2 bases and the J gene end by 5 bases; junction bases not matched to a gene: 9. Per germline, CDR1 MGHRA and CDR2 YSYEKL. The CDR3 sequence: CASSQYLAQGGDTQYF. The CDR3 DNA reads TGCGCCAGCAGCCAATACCTAGCACAGGGGGGAGATACGCAGTATTTT.

The V gene is TRBV30, the J gene TRBJ2-7; 7 bases are shared with TRBD1. CDR3 size: 13 residues. CDR1 and CDR2 (germline): GTSNPN, SVGIG (reference sequence). The trim removed 4 bases at V and 3 bases at J, leaving 6 bases unmatched. CDR3 nucleotides: TGTGCCTGGAACCGACAGGGACGCTACGAGCAGTACTTC. This encodes CAWNRQGRYEQYF.

V usage is TRBV5-1 and J usage is TRBJ2-5; D may be TRBD1 (5 bases). V lost 0 bases to trimming and J lost 2 bases, with 17 bases between them. There are 17 residues in the CDR3. Looked up from germline, CDR1 is SGHRS and CDR2 is YFSETQ. The CDR3 spells CASSLEVWGPGQETQYF. CDR3 coding DNA: TGCGCCAGCAGCTTGGAAGTATGGGGCCCTGGGCAAGAGACCCAGTACTTC.

The genes are TRBV5-1 and TRBJ1-1; 7 positions agree with TRBD1. The germline gives CDR1 SGHRS, CDR2 YFSETQ. V dropped 5 bases and J dropped 2; count of bases not matched to a gene: 6. The length of the CDR3 is 14 residues. This chain's CDR3 is CASRPGTVNTEAFF. Written as DNA, the CDR3 is TGCGCCAGCAGGCCGGGGACAGTAAACACTGAAGCTTTCTTT.

The chain couples TRBV7-2 to TRBJ1-1, with 7 nucleotides matching TRBD1. The length of the CDR3 is 13 residues. J was trimmed by 7 bases and V by 3 bases; bases with no gene match: 5. The V gene's germline CDR1 is SGHTA and CDR2 FQGNSA. The CDR3 DNA sequence: TGTGCCAGCAGCTTCGGGGGACAGTATGAAGCTTTCTTT. Amino acid sequence: CASSFGGQYEAFF.

The chain couples TRBV29-1 to TRBJ1-1, with D perhaps matching TRBD1 (6 bases). Trimming cost V 2 bases and J 1 base, with 11 bases left between them. Germline assignment: CDR1 SQVTM and CDR2 ANQGSEA. The CDR3 totals 14 residues. As DNA, the CDR3 is TGCAGCGTTGAAACGGGACACCAGAACACTGAAGCTTTCTTT. Its translation: CSVETGHQNTEAFF.

The sample holds one count of this clone. The chain employs TRBV5-4 and TRBJ2-1; 8 bases align to TRBD2. Germline CDR1 is SGHNT and CDR2 is YYREEE (reference sequence). The CDR3 covers 19 residues. With V trimmed by 2 bases and J by 5 bases, 18 bases remained unmatched. The CDR3 is CASSLVPTASLAGDNEQFF. Here the CDR3 DNA reads TGTGCCAGCAGCTTAGTCCCCACGGCGTCGCTAGCGGGTGACAATGAGCAGTTCTTC. Using reference TRBV5-4 and TRBJ2-1 for the parts outside the CDR3, the full variable domain is ETGVTQSPTHLIKTRGQQVTLRCSSQSGHNTVSWYQQALGQGPQFIFQYYREEENGRGNFPPRFSGLQFPNYSSELNVNALELDDSALYLCASSLVPTASLAGDNEQFFGPGTRLTVL.

The gene calls are TRBV9 and TRBJ1-1, with a possible D match to TRBD1 (5 bases). V was cut by 0 bases and J by 7 bases, with 7 bases left in between. Per the germline V gene, CDR1 is SGDLS and CDR2 is YYNGEE. The CDR3 covers 12 residues. Written as DNA, the CDR3 is TGTGCCAGCAGCGTAGACCAGGGTGAAGCTTTCTTT. Translating it yields CASSVDQGEAFF.

The rearrangement uses TRBV29-1 and TRBJ1-2; 8 bases agree with TRBD1. Trimming cost V 6 bases and J 4 bases; bases outside gene matches: 4. This CDR3 is 12 amino acids long. Germline assignment: CDR1 SQVTM and CDR2 ANQGSEA. The CDR3 region is CSVLTGVYGYTF. CDR3 nucleotides: TGCAGCGTCCTGACAGGGGTCTATGGCTACACCTTC. Full variable domain (missing parts from reference TRBV29-1 and TRBJ1-2): SAVISQKPSRDICQRGTSLTIQCQVDSQVTMMFWYRQQPGQSLTLIATANQGSEATYESGFVIDKFPISRPNLTFSTLTVSNMSPEDSSIYLCSVLTGVYGYTFGSGTRLTVV.

This clone was seen just once. The chain uses TRBV6-6 and TRBJ1-1, with D possibly matching TRBD1 (6 bases). Germline V gene data show CDR1 as MNHNY and CDR2 as SVGAGI (reference sequence). The CDR3 has 11 amino acids. Trimming shortened V by 5 bases and J by 7 bases, and 8 bases separated the two germline ends. CDR3 DNA sequence: TGTGCCAGCAGTACAGGGTTTGAAGCTTTCTTT. Residues: CASSTGFEAFF.

V and J are TRBV7-2 and TRBJ2-2; D not certain. The V gene's germline CDR1 is SGHTA and CDR2 FQGNSA. The CDR3 contains 16 residues. Trimming removed 1 base from V and 4 bases from J, with 13 bases in between. CDR3 loop: CASSLEKARRTGELFF. The CDR3 bases are TGTGCCAGCAGCTTAGAGAAGGCCAGGCGCACCGGGGAGCTGTTTTTT.

The V call is TRBV5-6, the J call TRBJ1-4; TRBD1 agrees at 8 bases. The V gene end was trimmed by 4 bases and the J gene end by 7 bases; junction bases not matched to a gene: 12. The CDR3 is 16 residues long. CDR1 and CDR2 (germline): SGHDT, YYEEEE. The CDR3 sequence: CASSDSTGARGEKLFF. In DNA, the CDR3 is TGTGCCAGCAGCGATTCGACAGGGGCCAGGGGTGAAAAACTGTTTTTT. Supplemented by reference TRBV5-6 and TRBJ1-4, the full variable domain reads DAGVTQSPTHLIKTRGQQVTLRCSPKSGHDTVSWYQQALGQGPQFIFQYYEEEERQRGNFPDRFSGHQFPNYSSELNVNALLLGDSALYLCASSDSTGARGEKLFFGSGTQLSVL.

CDR3 sequence: CASSLMTNTGELFF. The CDR3 DNA reads as TGTGCCAGCAGCTTAATGACTAACACCGGGGAGCTGTTTTTT. The chain uses TRBV7-3 and TRBJ2-2; D is ambiguous. CDR1 SGHTA and CDR2 FQGTGA come from the germline V gene. The CDR3 is made up of 14 amino acids. Deletions cut 1 base from V and 2 bases from J, with 5 bases between.

The J gene is TRBJ2-1, the V gene TRBV21-1; the table calls TRBD1, which could not be checked here. TRBV21-1 is flagged as a pseudogene. This CDR3 is built from 17 residues. The CDR3 is CASSKSVRDRGPNEQFF. The CDR3 DNA reads as TGTGCCAGCAGCAAATCAGTACGGGACAGGGGGCCCAATGAGCAGTTCTTC.

J is TRBJ1-1 and V is TRBV7-6, with 9 nucleotides matching TRBD1. The ends lost 3 bases at V and 0 bases at J; junction bases unmatched: 11. Germline V gives CDR1 SGHVS, CDR2 FNYEAQ. This CDR3 has 18 amino acids. The DNA of the CDR3 is TGTGCCAGCAGCTTCGCACCCGGGACAGGGCACATGAACACTGAAGCTTTCTTT. It specifies CASSFAPGTGHMNTEAFF.

The rearrangement uses TRBV10-3 and TRBJ1-5; 9 bases map to TRBD1. The CDR3 is 16 amino acids. V dropped 11 bases and J dropped 4; count of bases not matched to a gene: 15. Germline lookup yields CDR1 ENHRY and CDR2 SYGVKD. DNA of the CDR3: TGTGCCGGTAGGAGAAAAACAGGGGGCGGTAATCAGCCCCAGCATTTT. Translated, it gives CAGRRKTGGGNQPQHF.

The gene calls are TRBV9 and TRBJ1-2, with a weak D call TRBD1 (5 bases). V was shortened by 6 bases and J by 2 bases, with 14 bases between the two germline ends. The CDR3 is made up of 14 amino acids. Germline loops: CDR1 SGDLS, CDR2 YYNGEE. The CDR3 nucleotides are TGTGCCAGCACCGTGGGGGGTATCAACTATGGCTACACCTTC. Residues: CASTVGGINYGYTF.